These 20 T cell receptor beta chains were sequenced from one sample in a study of T cells expressing NK-cell markers. After re-calling the 5' RACE reads, TCRdb lists one entry per CDR3 protein, DNA absent. The sample has about 460,000 distinct CDR3 sequences; the top ten hold approximately 1.4%. Specimen: blood T cells: a sorted CD56 or NKG2C T cell subset, CD4+ or CD8+ T cells, or bulk PBMC T cells (not recorded which). The receptor set was obtained from a woman aged 50 to 60 in good health.

The chain is built from TRBV12-5 and TRBJ1-2. The V gene's germline CDR1 is LGHNT and CDR2 FRNRAP. CDR3 size: 14 residues. The CDR3: CASGLVSTGYGYTF.

V gene TRBV5-5 combines with J gene TRBJ2-1; TCRdb designates TRBD2, a call that cannot be tested without DNA. Germline V gene data show CDR1 as SGHKS and CDR2 as YYEKEE (reference sequence). This CDR3 is built from 18 residues. This CDR3 is CASSLTSLARISYNEQFF.

The chain is built from TRBV7-2 and TRBJ2-2. CDR3 size: 16 residues. Per germline, CDR1 SGHTA and CDR2 FQGNSA. CDR3 sequence reads: CASSLAASGNTGELFF. The complete variable domain, with remaining parts taken from reference TRBV7-2 and TRBJ2-2, reads GAGVSQSPSNKVTEKGKDVELRCDPISGHTALYWYRQSLGQGLEFLIYFQGNSAPDKSGLPSDRFSAERTGGSVSTLTIQRTQQEDSAVYLCASSLAASGNTGELFFGEGSRLTVL.

The chain links TRBV12-3 or TRBV12-4 to TRBJ2-7; lacking DNA, the TRBD2 call made by TCRdb goes unchecked. The CDR3 is made up of 19 amino acids. CDR3 sequence reads: CASSAYPGLAGARSYEQYF.

The chain carries TRBV15 and TRBJ2-7; TCRdb's D gene call, TRBD1, goes unchecked for lack of DNA. CDR1 and CDR2 from the germline V gene are LNHNV and YYDKDF (reference sequence). The CDR3 runs 15 residues. The CDR3 sequence is CATSREGGLAYEQYF.

V usage is TRBV5-1 and J usage is TRBJ2-7; absent DNA, TCRdb's TRBD1 call cannot be checked. The CDR3 runs 18 residues. Germline-derived CDR1 and CDR2 are SGHRS and YFSETQ. The CDR3 sequence: CASSSGQGVGAGVDEQYF.

The chain carries TRBV24-1 and TRBJ2-6. Germline V CDR1 and CDR2: KGHDR, SFDVKD. CDR3 size: 18 residues. This chain's CDR3 is CATSDPKRLDSGANVLTF.

The V and J genes are TRBV28 and TRBJ2-7; TCRdb indicates TRBD1, and absent DNA this call remains unverified. Germline CDR1 reads MDHEN; CDR2 reads SYDVKM. The CDR3 spans 16 residues. The CDR3 here is CASSLRGTGHHYEQYF.

The rearrangement uses TRBV20-1 and TRBJ2-7. The germline gives CDR1 DFQATT, CDR2 SNEGSKA (reference sequence). This CDR3 is built from 16 residues. This chain's CDR3 is CSARGSTEGVPYEQYF.

V usage is TRBV9 and J usage is TRBJ1-1; TCRdb selects TRBD1, and the lack of DNA leaves this call unchecked. The germline V gene has CDR1 SGDLS and CDR2 YYNGEE. CDR3 size: 16 residues. CDR3 in amino acids: CASSVEFDRGNTEAFF.

The chain employs TRBV2 and TRBJ2-6; the TCRdb D gene call, TRBD2, has no DNA to confirm it. The CDR3 consists of 17 residues. Germline V gene lookup returns CDR1 SNHLY and CDR2 FYNNEI. The CDR3 is CASSVWRGVSGANVLTF.

This rearrangement joins TRBV3-1 to TRBJ2-3. The germline gives CDR1 LGHDT, CDR2 YNNKEL (reference sequence). The CDR3 loop spans 11 amino acids. This CDR3 is CASSETRTQYF.

V is TRBV7-3 and J is TRBJ2-3; TCRdb indicates TRBD2, and absent DNA this call remains unverified. This CDR3 contains 16 residues. CDR1 is SGHTA, CDR2 FQGTGA, per germline. The CDR3 sequence: CASSLKAGGSQDTQYF.

The chain joins TRBV5-1 to TRBJ1-2; checking the TCRdb D call of TRBD1 is not possible without DNA. The CDR3 has 16 amino acids. CDR1 and CDR2 (germline): SGHRS, YFSETQ. CDR3 in amino acids: CASSLPPGQGIHGYTF.

V usage is TRBV20-1 and J usage is TRBJ1-2. Germline-derived CDR1 and CDR2 are DFQATT and SNEGSKA (reference sequence). The CDR3 consists of 14 residues. Here the CDR3 reads CSARVGLSSHGYTF.

V and J are TRBV12-5 and TRBJ2-3; TCRdb calls TRBD1, which cannot be checked without DNA. This CDR3 is built from 15 residues. The germline CDR1 and CDR2 sequences are LGHNT and FRNRAP. CDR3 sequence reads: CASGLAPISTDTQYF. Full variable domain (remainder filled in from reference TRBV12-5 and TRBJ2-3): DARVTQTPRHKVTEMGQEVTMRCQPILGHNTVFWYRQTMMQGLELLAYFRNRAPLDDSGMPKDRFSAEMPDATLATLKIQPSEPRDSAVYFCASGLAPISTDTQYFGPGTRLTVL.

This chain links TRBV6-2 or TRBV6-3 with TRBJ2-2; TCRdb outputs TRBD2, but without DNA this stays unchecked. Per germline, CDR1 MNHEY and CDR2 SVGEGT. The CDR3 sequence is 13 residues long. This chain's CDR3 is CASKSRAYGELFF.

The V gene is TRBV5-1, the J gene TRBJ2-1; there is no DNA to check the TCRdb D call of TRBD2. The CDR3 has 16 amino acids. CDR1 and CDR2 from the germline V gene are SGHRS and YFSETQ. The CDR3 spells CASSPGLAGGWNEQFF. Full variable domain (rest looked up from reference TRBV5-1 and TRBJ2-1): KAGVTQTPRYLIKTRGQQVTLSCSPISGHRSVSWYQQTPGQGLQFLFEYFSETQRNKGNFPGRFSGRQFSNSRSEMNVSTLELGDSALYLCASSPGLAGGWNEQFFGPGTRLTVL.

V gene TRBV6-5 combines with J gene TRBJ1-2; TCRdb gives TRBD1 as the D gene, but with no DNA this cannot be confirmed. The CDR3 totals 15 residues. The germline gives CDR1 MNHEY, CDR2 SVGAGI. This CDR3 is CASKEQGPGPYGYTF.

The chain employs TRBV29-1 and TRBJ2-1; TCRdb's D gene call, TRBD1, goes unchecked for lack of DNA. The CDR3 spans 14 residues. In germline, CDR1 is SQVTM, CDR2 ANQGSEA. This chain's CDR3 is CSALQGSSYNEQFF.